The rows below give T cell receptor beta chains drawn from one sample of a study of OX40 agonist ivuxolimab in advanced cancers. Using immunoSEQ multiplex PCR, the repertoire was profiled, and TCRdb retains in-frame clones only, with some absent. The repertoire holds about 7,000 clones, around 75% seen once, with more than 35% in the top ten. The specimen was CD4+ or CD8+ T cells sorted from blood, collected in a trial of the OX40 agonist ivuxolimab. Source of these receptors: an adult with an advanced solid tumor such as melanoma, head and neck, liver or kidney cancer. Both conserved end residues are part of each CDR3. Fields, in order: D gene, clone size, CDR3 length, V gene, J gene, CDR3 DNA, CDR3 protein. D genes are given only for firm matches. Clone sizes are given selectively: once, few, many, or a class where the clone is expanded.

TRBD1	.	15	TRBV6-1	TRBJ1-4	TGTGCCAGCAGTGAAATACAGGGGGGGAACGAAAAACTGTTTTTT	CASSEIQGGNEKLFF
.	few	16	TRBV7-8	TRBJ2-1	TGTGCCAGCAGCCCATTAGTTCTGAGCTCCTACAATGAGCAGTTCTTC	CASSPLVLSSYNEQFF
.	medium-sized	16	TRBV2	TRBJ1-5	TGTGCCAGCAGTGCAACAGGACTTTATAGCAATCAGCCCCAGCATTTT	CASSATGLYSNQPQHF
.	.	14	TRBV11-3	TRBJ1-3	TGTGCCAGCAGCTTAGACGCAACTGGAAACACCATATATTTT	CASSLDATGNTIYF
.	.	14	TRBV5-6	TRBJ2-7	TGTGCCAGCAGCTTGAACAGGGCGGACTACGAGCAGTACTTC	CASSLNRADYEQYF
.	.	12	TRBV19	TRBJ2-2	TGTGCCACCAGGACTACCACCGGGGAGCTGTTTTTT	CATRTTTGELFF
TRBD2	.	15	TRBV6-4	TRBJ2-3	TGTGCCAGCAGTGTAACTAGCGGGAGCACAGATACGCAGTATTTT	CASSVTSGSTDTQYF
.	.	13	TRBV29-1	TRBJ2-7	TGCAGCGTTGAGCTAGCCGGGCCCTACGAGCAGTACTTC	CSVELAGPYEQYF
TRBD1	.	16	TRBV27	TRBJ2-1	TGTGCCAGCATTCATTCCGGGACAGGAGCCTACAATGAGCAGTTCTTC	CASIHSGTGAYNEQFF
.	few	15	TRBV7-9	TRBJ2-7	TGTGCCAGCAGCCCGAGTTCCGGGATAACCTACGAGCAGTACTTC	CASSPSSGITYEQYF
.	.	12	TRBV9	TRBJ2-1	TGTGCCAGCAGCGACCTACTAAGTGAGCAGTTCTTC	CASSDLLSEQFF
.	.	16	TRBV9	TRBJ1-3	TGTGCCAGCAGCGTAGCCCCGGGGGTGGCTGGAAACACCATATATTTT	CASSVAPGVAGNTIYF
.	.	15	TRBV18	TRBJ2-7	TGTGCCAGCTCACCACCGGGGCCCCTCTCCTACGAGCAGTACTTC	CASSPPGPLSYEQYF
.	.	16	TRBV25-1	TRBJ2-3	TGTGCCAGCAGTGATCGCGGTTCACCTAGCTCCGATACGCAGTATTTT	CASSDRGSPSSDTQYF
TRBD1	few	12	TRBV29-1	TRBJ2-7	TGCAGCGCCGGGGACAGCTCCTACGAGCAGTACTTC	CSAGDSSYEQYF
.	once	14	TRBV7-6	TRBJ2-1	TGTGCCAGCAGCTTAGAGAATGATAACAATGAGCAGTTCTTC	CASSLENDNNEQFF
TRBD1	.	14	TRBV10-3	TRBJ1-2	TGTGCCATCAATCGGACAGGAGGAAACTATGGCTACACCTTC	CAINRTGGNYGYTF
TRBD1	.	13	TRBV29-1	TRBJ2-1	TGCAGCGGGGCGGGACAGGGGTACAATGAGCAGTTCTTC	CSGAGQGYNEQFF
.	few	15	TRBV6-6	TRBJ2-2	TGTGCCAGCAATGCGGGACAGATTAACACCGGGGAGCTGTTTTTT	CASNAGQINTGELFF
TRBD2	.	16	TRBV6-6	TRBJ2-2	TGTGCCAGCAGTTACTCAATGGGGGGGGAAACCGGGGAGCTGTTTTTT	CASSYSMGGETGELFF
.	.	13	TRBV27	TRBJ2-4	TGTGCCAGCAGTCCTATGGGGCGGAACATTCAGTACTTC	CASSPMGRNIQYF
.	.	15	TRBV7-9	TRBJ1-4	TGTGCCAGCGGCTTAGATGCCAGCGTTAATGAAAAACTGTTTTTT	CASGLDASVNEKLFF
TRBD2	.	16	TRBV7-6	TRBJ2-6	TGTGCCAGCAGCCAACTAGCGGGAGATGGGGCCAACGTCCTGACTTTC	CASSQLAGDGANVLTF
.	.	11	TRBV7-9	TRBJ2-1	TGTGCCAGCAGCTACGTGGCTGAGCAGTTCTTC	CASSYVAEQFF
.	few	12	TRBV25-1	TRBJ1-4	TGTGCCAGCAGTCCGGGGGGGGAAAAACTGTTTTTT	CASSPGGEKLFF
TRBD2	few	14	TRBV28	TRBJ2-3	TGTGCCAGCAGCAGAGGGGCGGGAGTCGATACGCAGTATTTT	CASSRGAGVDTQYF
TRBD1	.	13	TRBV6-1	TRBJ2-7	TGTGCCACCGGACAGGGGACGTCCTACGAGCAGTACTTC	CATGQGTSYEQYF
.	.	14	TRBV19	TRBJ2-2	TGTGCCAGTATTGTTCGGGGTAACACCGGGGAGCTGTTTTTT	CASIVRGNTGELFF
.	.	15	TRBV7-8	TRBJ1-2	TGTGCCAGCAGCTTAGCGGGCAACCTACTAAATGGCTACACCTTC	CASSLAGNLLNGYTF
.	.	14	TRBV18	TRBJ2-1	TGTGCCAGCTCACCGCAAGCTAGCTACAATGAGCAGTTCTTC	CASSPQASYNEQFF
TRBD1	.	15	TRBV6-1	TRBJ2-7	TGTGCCAGCAGTGAAAGTCAGGGGGCGCCCTACGAGCAGTACTTC	CASSESQGAPYEQYF
.	.	16	TRBV10-1	TRBJ2-1	TGCGCCAGCAGTGTAGGGGGGCACACCGCCCACAATGAGCAGTTCTTC	CASSVGGHTAHNEQFF